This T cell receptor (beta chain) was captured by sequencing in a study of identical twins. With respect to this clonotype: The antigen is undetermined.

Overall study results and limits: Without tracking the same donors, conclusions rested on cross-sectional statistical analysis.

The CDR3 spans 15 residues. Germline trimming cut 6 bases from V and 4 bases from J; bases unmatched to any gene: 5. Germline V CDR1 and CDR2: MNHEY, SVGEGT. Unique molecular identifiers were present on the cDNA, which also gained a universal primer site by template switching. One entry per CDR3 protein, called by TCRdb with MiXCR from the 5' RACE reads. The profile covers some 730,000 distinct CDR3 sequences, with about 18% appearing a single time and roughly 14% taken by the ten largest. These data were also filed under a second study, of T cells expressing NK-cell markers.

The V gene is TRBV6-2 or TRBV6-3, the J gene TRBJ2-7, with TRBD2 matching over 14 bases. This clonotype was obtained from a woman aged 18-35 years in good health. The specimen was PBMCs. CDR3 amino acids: CASRGTSGSQYEQYF. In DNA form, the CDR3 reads TGTGCCAGCAGGGGGACTAGCGGGAGTCAGTACGAGCAGTACTTC.